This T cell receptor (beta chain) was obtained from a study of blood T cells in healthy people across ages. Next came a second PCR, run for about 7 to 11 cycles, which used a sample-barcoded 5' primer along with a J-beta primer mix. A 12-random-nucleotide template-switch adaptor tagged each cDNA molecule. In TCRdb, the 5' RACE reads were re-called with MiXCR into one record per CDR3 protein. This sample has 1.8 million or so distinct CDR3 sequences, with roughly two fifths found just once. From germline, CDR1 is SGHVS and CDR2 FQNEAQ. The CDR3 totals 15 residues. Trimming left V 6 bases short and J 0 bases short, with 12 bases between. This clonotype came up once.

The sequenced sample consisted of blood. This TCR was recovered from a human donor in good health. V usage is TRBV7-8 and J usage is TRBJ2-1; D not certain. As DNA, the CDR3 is TGTGCCAGCAGACCTAACCCGAGCTCCTACAATGAGCAGTTCTTC. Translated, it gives CASRPNPSSYNEQFF.